This paragraph covers one T cell receptor (beta chain) sequence. Followed longitudinally, the Seattle patients had been enrolled during active infection. This entry is derived from a study of blood T cell repertoires in COVID-19. Source study methods: Reference gene primer amplification in the assay estimated nucleated cell counts. Clones were read by immunoSEQ multiplex PCR, and TCRdb kept only the in-frame ones, dropping some. That table supplies the V and J calls and clone size; D and trimming were determined from the DNA. The repertoire has 250,000 to 350,000 clones, about 90% of them found once; the top ten carry over 5.5%. The V gene end was trimmed by 3 bases and the J gene end by 8 bases; junction bases not matched to a gene: 9. CDR1 SGHAT and CDR2 FQNNGV come from the germline V gene. The CDR3 is 17 amino acids.

Sequenced input: peripheral blood. The receptor comes from a woman between 50 and 59 years old with COVID-19, enrolled during active disease. The V gene is TRBV11-2, the J gene TRBJ2-1; 14 positions agree with TRBD2. In nucleotides, the CDR3 is TGTGCCAGCAGCTTGAGACTAGCGGGAGGGCCGTGGGATGAGCAGTTCTTC. The encoded protein is CASSLRLAGGPWDEQFF.